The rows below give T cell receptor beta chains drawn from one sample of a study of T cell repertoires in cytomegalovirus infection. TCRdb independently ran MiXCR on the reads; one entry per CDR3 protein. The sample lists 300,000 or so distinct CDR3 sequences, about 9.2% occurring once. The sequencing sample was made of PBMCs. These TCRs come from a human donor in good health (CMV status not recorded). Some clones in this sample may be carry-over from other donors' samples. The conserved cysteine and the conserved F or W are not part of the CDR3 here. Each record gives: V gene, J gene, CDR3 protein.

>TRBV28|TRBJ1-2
ASSLRPGDGYT
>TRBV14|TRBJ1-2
ASSRSGTNLFGYT
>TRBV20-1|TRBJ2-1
SAGRGGGGNEQF
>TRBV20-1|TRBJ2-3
SAGLGTDTQY
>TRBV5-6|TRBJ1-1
ASSTLGRDTEAF
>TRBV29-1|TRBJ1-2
SVDRVGRHGYT
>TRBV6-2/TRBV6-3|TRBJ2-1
ASSYPGLNEQF
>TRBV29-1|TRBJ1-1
SAERGSTEAF
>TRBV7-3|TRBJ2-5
ASSSAGGRGETQY
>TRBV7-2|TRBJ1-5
ASSPRGGVNQPQH
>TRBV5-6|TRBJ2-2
ASGRTLATNTGELF
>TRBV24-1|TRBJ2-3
ATSDSDRGLSADTQY
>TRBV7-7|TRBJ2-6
ASSPLKFTGANVLT
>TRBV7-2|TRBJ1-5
ASNSQGAWQPQH
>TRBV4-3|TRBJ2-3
ASSQDVLGTQY
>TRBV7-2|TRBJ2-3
ASSLIAGVADTQY
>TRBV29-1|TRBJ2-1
SVEGPLWTGSYNEQF
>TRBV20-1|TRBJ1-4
SARREGGEKLF
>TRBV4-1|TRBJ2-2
ASSLVQGAANTGELF
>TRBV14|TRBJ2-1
ASSPLAESYNEQF
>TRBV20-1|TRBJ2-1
SAHSGTSGRANEQF
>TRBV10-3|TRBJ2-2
AITVGRSGELF
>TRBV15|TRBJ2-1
ATSFGTGINEQF
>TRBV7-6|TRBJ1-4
ASSLARGGNEKLF
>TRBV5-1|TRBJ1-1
ASSSTATEAF
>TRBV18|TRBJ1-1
ASSPGQGNTVAF
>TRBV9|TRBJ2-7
ASSAYDGDEQY
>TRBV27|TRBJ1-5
ASSGTVNQPQH
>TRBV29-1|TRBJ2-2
SVAEGVTGELF
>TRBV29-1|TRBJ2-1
SVEEIDRNEQF
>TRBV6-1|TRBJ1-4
ASSFRRQGREKLF
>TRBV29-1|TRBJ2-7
SVGRSSYEQY
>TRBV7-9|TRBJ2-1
ASSPPGHGPYNEQF
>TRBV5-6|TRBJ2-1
ASSFGRPNSEQF
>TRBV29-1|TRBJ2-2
SVEDRRLGTGSGELF
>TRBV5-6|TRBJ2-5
ATQGKRGGQETQY
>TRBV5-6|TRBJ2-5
ASSPWDGQETQY
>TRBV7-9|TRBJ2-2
ASSLDSGELF